The source of this T cell receptor (beta chain) is a study of CD8 T cells in Susac syndrome. Overall study context: The Susac syndrome patients were therapy-naive, on corticosteroids, or on intravenous immunoglobulin alone at blood draw.

Reverse transcription of roughly 0.45 to 1 ug RNA used random hexamers. immunoSEQ multiplex PCR amplified TCR beta CDR3 across 54 Vbeta, 13 Jbeta. One entry per CDR3 protein results from TCRdb running MiXCR on the immunoSEQ multiplex PCR reads. Altogether 95,000 to 150,000 distinct CDR3 sequences are present, around 94% being singletons, with the ten largest covering more than 0.25%. This TCR was recovered from a human donor with Susac syndrome. The source material was CD8+ T cells from PBMCs.

The CDR3 DNA follows: TGCAGTGCTATCGCCGGGGTCCGCTCCTACGAGCAGTACTTC. It codes for CSAIAGVRSYEQYF. The V and J genes are TRBV20-1 and TRBJ2-7; weak D call: TRBD2 (5 bases). From germline, CDR1 is DFQATT and CDR2 SNEGSKA (reference sequence). This CDR3 region has 14 residues. Trimming took off 4 bases at V and 0 bases at J, with 13 bases between the two ends.